These 15 T cell receptor beta chains were all obtained from the same sample, sequenced in a study of T cell changes during pregnancy in multiple sclerosis. TCRdb keeps only in-frame clones here, not all; method: immunoSEQ multiplex PCR. Counted here are some 41,000 clones, 90% occurring once; the ten biggest clones make up more than 8%. The sequencing used CD8+ T cells from peripheral blood mononuclear cells, collected in the first trimester of pregnancy. The receptors were sampled from a female donor with multiple sclerosis, enrolled in a pregnancy study.

This clone was detected a few times. V usage is TRBV18 and J usage is TRBJ2-2; possibly TRBD2 for D (6 bases). With 8 bases removed from V and 1 base from J, the gap between germline ends came to 11 bases. The CDR3 covers 14 residues. Germline V gene sequence: CDR1 KGHSH, CDR2 LQKENI. The CDR3 region is CASPSSENTGELFF. CDR3 in DNA: TGTGCCAGCCCATCTAGCGAGAACACCGGGGAGCTGTTTTTT.

CDR3 coding DNA: TGTGCCAGCAGTGCGACAGGGTATGAGCAGTTCTTC. Its protein product is CASSATGYEQFF. The chain has TRBV6-1 and TRBJ2-1, with 7 positions matching TRBD1. The V gene's germline CDR1 is MNHNS and CDR2 SASEGT. The V and J ends lost 4 bases and 8 bases, in that order; junction bases with no gene match: 2. The CDR3 contains 12 residues.

The chain links TRBV5-1 to TRBJ2-1; TRBD2 aligns across 9 bases. Trimming cost V 0 bases and J 0 bases; bases outside gene matches: 10. Germline loops: CDR1 SGHRS, CDR2 YFSETQ. The CDR3 contains 19 residues. The CDR3 nucleotides read TGCGCCAGCAGCTTGGAATCACTAGCGGGCCACTACTCCTACAATGAGCAGTTCTTC. It is translated as CASSLESLAGHYSYNEQFF.

This sequence joins TRBV13 and TRBJ2-2; D remains ambiguous. The V end was cut by 5 bases, the J end by 1 base, with 8 bases between. In germline, CDR1 is PRHDT, CDR2 FYEKMQ (reference sequence). The CDR3 runs to 14 residues. The CDR3, as DNA: TGTGCCAGCAGCACAACAGAGAACACCGGGGAGCTGTTTTTT. This encodes CASSTTENTGELFF.

This clone was seen once. V usage is TRBV14 and J usage is TRBJ2-3; D is undetermined. This CDR3 has 12 residues. Germline CDR1 is SGHDN and CDR2 is FVKESK. Trimming took 2 bases from V and 2 from J, leaving 2 bases between them. Written as DNA, the CDR3 is TGTGCCAGCAGCCAATACACAGATACGCAGTATTTT. As protein: CASSQYTDTQYF.

The rearrangement uses TRBV25-1 and TRBJ2-1; 12 bases fit TRBD2. The V gene's germline CDR1 is MGHDK and CDR2 SYGVNS. This CDR3 contains 14 residues. J lost 7 bases, V lost 9 bases, and 7 bases had no gene match. CDR3 loop: CASQLAGGFNEQFF. The DNA of the CDR3 is TGTGCCAGTCAACTAGCGGGAGGATTTAATGAGCAGTTCTTC.

The chain links TRBV6-5 to TRBJ2-1; D possibly corresponds to TRBD1 (5 bases). This CDR3 contains 13 residues. The V end was cut by 0 bases, the J end by 6 bases, with 6 bases between. Germline V lookup: CDR1 MNHEY, CDR2 SVGAGI. DNA of the CDR3: TGTGCCAGCAGTTACTCAGGGGCCAATGAGCAGTTCTTC. This translates into CASSYSGANEQFF.

The J gene is TRBJ2-7, the V gene TRBV19, with D perhaps matching TRBD2 (6 bases). Germline V lookup: CDR1 LNHDA, CDR2 SQIVND (reference sequence). This CDR3 is built from 15 residues. V shed 4 bases and J shed 2 bases, with 15 bases lying between them. The CDR3 DNA reads TGTGCCAGTAGTACTACTAGCCTAGAAACCTACGAGCAGTACTTC. The encoded protein is CASSTTSLETYEQYF.

This chain connects TRBV11-2 to TRBJ1-3; D unclear. The CDR3 covers 14 residues. With 5 bases removed from V and 0 bases from J, the gap between germline ends came to 8 bases. Per germline, CDR1 SGHAT and CDR2 FQNNGV. This CDR3 reads CASSPPSSGNTIYF. CDR3 nucleotide sequence: TGTGCCAGCAGCCCCCCGAGCTCTGGAAACACCATATATTTT.

This chain connects TRBV4-2 to TRBJ1-1; tentative D call: TRBD1 (5 bases). The ends were cut back, 4 bases at V and 2 bases at J, with 8 bases in the middle. Germline assignment: CDR1 LGHNA and CDR2 YNFKEQ. The CDR3 length is 13 residues. The CDR3 loop reads CASSPTVNTEAFF. Here the CDR3 DNA reads TGTGCCAGCAGCCCGACAGTTAACACTGAAGCTTTCTTT.

This clone has a handful of counts. V usage is TRBV9 and J usage is TRBJ2-1; 9 bases line up with TRBD2. This CDR3 has 15 amino acids. CDR1 and CDR2 (germline): SGDLS, YYNGEE. V gave up 0 bases and J gave up 6 bases; unmatched junction bases: 4. CDR3 in DNA: TGTGCCAGCAGCGTAGAAGGCGGGGGGGCCAATGAGCAGTTCTTC. Its translation is CASSVEGGGANEQFF.

CDR3 sequence (DNA): TGTGCTAGTGGGCCTAGGACAGGTTATAACGGGGAGCTGTTTTTT. Residues: CASGPRTGYNGELFF. This chain uses TRBV12-5 with TRBJ2-2; TRBD1 aligns across 7 bases. With V trimmed by 6 bases and J by 7 bases, 11 bases remained unmatched. Per the germline V gene, CDR1 is LGHNT and CDR2 is FRNRAP. This CDR3 has 15 amino acids.

The chain carries TRBV11-2 and TRBJ2-7, with D tentatively TRBD2 (5 bases). The CDR3 is 13 amino acids. Germline lookup yields CDR1 SGHAT and CDR2 FQNNGV. Trimming shortened V by 5 bases and J by 2 bases, and 10 bases separated the two germline ends. Here the CDR3 DNA reads TGTGCCAGCAGCCACGGACTGGCCTACGAGCAGTACTTC. As protein: CASSHGLAYEQYF.

The V call is TRBV4-1, the J call TRBJ2-1; the D gene is possibly TRBD2 (6 bases). The germline V and J ends were trimmed by 1 base and 4 bases, with 14 bases remaining between them. Germline assignment: CDR1 MGHRA and CDR2 YSYEKL. This CDR3 comprises 16 residues. The CDR3 nucleotides are TGCGCCAGCAGCCAAGGGGCACTAGCAGCATACAATGAGCAGTTCTTC. Amino acids: CASSQGALAAYNEQFF.

The gene calls are TRBV19 and TRBJ1-4, with 8 bases lining up with TRBD1. Germline lookup yields CDR1 LNHDA and CDR2 SQIVND (reference sequence). The CDR3 has 16 residues. The V segment lost 7 bases and the J segment 1 base; nucleotides outside the gene matches: 8. For the CDR3, the DNA is TGTGCCAGTACCACTGACAGGGGTCAAACTAATGAAAAACTGTTTTTT. Translating it yields CASTTDRGQTNEKLFF.